This record covers a single TCR beta chain. Its antigen is undetermined. Amplification used 60 Vbeta primers and 13 Jbeta primers. Libraries were prepared by immunoSEQ multiplex PCR; TCRdb keeps only in-frame clonotypes and omits some of them. The data contain 120,000 to 150,000 clones, 72% of them seen just once; the ten biggest clones take up 2.1%. The sample originates from a study of cytomegalovirus exposure and HLA in healthy donors. Whole-study context: Unique TCRs from HLA-typed donors, some 85 million of them, were held in an early data release. General study findings and limits: When presence/absence was analysed, sequencing depth was taken to be roughly uniform across donors. A missense DCLRE1C variant was associated with V- and J-gene trimming of TCR beta chains in a later analysis, and an independent cohort replicated the association. According to a later analysis, most TCR beta chains associated with CMV appeared HLA-restricted.

Sequencing was carried out using PBMCs. The clonotype was recovered from a man between 35 and 55 years old in good health and CMV-seronegative.

In nucleotides, the CDR3 is TGTGCCAGCAGCCAGCGCACTAGCGGGGGCTCTAATGAGCAGTTCTTC. It yields the protein CASSQRTSGGSNEQFF. The V and J genes are TRBV4-2 and TRBJ2-1; 11 bases align to TRBD2. The CDR3 runs 16 residues. Germline lookup yields CDR1 LGHNA and CDR2 YNFKEQ. Germline trimming cut 3 bases from V and 7 bases from J; bases unmatched to any gene: 8.